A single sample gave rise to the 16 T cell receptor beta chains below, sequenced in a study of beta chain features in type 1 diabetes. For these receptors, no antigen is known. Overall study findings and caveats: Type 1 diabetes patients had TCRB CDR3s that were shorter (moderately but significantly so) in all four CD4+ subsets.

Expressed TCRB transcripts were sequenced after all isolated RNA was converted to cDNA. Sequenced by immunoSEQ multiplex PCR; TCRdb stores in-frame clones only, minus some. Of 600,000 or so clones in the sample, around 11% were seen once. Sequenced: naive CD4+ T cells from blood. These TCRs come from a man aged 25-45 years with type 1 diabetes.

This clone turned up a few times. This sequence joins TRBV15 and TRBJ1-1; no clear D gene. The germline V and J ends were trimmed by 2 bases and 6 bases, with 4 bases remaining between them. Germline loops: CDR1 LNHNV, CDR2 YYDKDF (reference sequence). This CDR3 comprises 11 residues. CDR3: CATSRLAEAFF. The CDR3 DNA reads TGTGCCACCAGCAGACTCGCTGAAGCTTTCTTT.

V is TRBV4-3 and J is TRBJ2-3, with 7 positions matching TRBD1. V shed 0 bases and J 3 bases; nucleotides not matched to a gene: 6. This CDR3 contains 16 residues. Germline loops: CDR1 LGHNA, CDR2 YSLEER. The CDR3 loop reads CASSQDRGQETDTQYF. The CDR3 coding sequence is TGCGCCAGCAGCCAAGATAGGGGGCAGGAGACAGATACGCAGTATTTT.

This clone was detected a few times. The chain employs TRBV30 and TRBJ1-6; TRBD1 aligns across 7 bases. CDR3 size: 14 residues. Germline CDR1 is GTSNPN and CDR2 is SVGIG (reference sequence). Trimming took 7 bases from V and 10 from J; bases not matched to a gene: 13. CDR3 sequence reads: CASGRDSIHSPLHF. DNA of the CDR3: TGTGCCTCGGGCCGGGACAGCATACACTCACCCCTCCACTTT. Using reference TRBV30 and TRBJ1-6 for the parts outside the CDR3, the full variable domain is SQTIHQWPATLVQPVGSPLSLECTVEGTSNPNLYWYRQAAGRGLQLLFYSVGIGQISSEVPQNLSASRPQDRQFILSSKKLLLSDSGFYLCASGRDSIHSPLHFGNGTRLTVT.

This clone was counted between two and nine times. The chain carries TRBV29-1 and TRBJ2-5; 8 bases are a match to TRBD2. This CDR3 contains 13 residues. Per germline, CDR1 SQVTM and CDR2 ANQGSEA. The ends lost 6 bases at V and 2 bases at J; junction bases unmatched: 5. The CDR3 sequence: CSVRGGTQETQYF. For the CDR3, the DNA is TGCAGCGTCCGGGGGGGCACACAAGAGACCCAGTACTTC.

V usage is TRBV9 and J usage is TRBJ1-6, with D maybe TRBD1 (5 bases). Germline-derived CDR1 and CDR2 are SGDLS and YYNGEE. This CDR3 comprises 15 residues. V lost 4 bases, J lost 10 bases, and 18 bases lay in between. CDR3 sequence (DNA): TGTGCCAGCAGCCCACACGGGGCGCAAGCCTCACCCCTCCACTTT. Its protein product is CASSPHGAQASPLHF.

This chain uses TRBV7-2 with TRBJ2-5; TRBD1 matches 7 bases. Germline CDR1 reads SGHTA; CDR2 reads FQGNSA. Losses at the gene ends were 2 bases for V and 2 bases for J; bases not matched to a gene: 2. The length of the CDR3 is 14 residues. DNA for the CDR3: TGTGCCAGCAGCTTACTGGGACAGCAAGAGACCCAGTACTTC. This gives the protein CASSLLGQQETQYF.

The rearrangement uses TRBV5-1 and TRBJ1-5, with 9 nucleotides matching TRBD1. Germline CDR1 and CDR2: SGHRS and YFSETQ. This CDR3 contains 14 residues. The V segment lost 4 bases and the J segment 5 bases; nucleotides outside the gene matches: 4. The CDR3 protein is CASSDTGGDQPQHF. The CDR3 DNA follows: TGCGCCAGCAGCGATACAGGGGGCGATCAGCCCCAGCATTTT.

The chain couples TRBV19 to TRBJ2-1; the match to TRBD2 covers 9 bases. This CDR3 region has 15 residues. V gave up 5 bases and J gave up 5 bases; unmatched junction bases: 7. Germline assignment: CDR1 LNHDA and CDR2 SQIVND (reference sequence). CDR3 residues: CASSARGLADNEQFF. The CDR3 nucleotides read TGTGCCAGTAGTGCCCGGGGACTAGCTGACAATGAGCAGTTCTTC.

The CDR3 bases are TGCAGCGTTGAACGGGGCGGGGCGGGCACTGAAGCTTTCTTT. The encoded protein is CSVERGGAGTEAFF. The genes are TRBV29-1 and TRBJ1-1, with D maybe TRBD1 (5 bases). Germline V gene data show CDR1 as SQVTM and CDR2 as ANQGSEA. Trimming shortened V by 2 bases and J by 4 bases, and 14 bases separated the two germline ends. This CDR3 has 14 amino acids.

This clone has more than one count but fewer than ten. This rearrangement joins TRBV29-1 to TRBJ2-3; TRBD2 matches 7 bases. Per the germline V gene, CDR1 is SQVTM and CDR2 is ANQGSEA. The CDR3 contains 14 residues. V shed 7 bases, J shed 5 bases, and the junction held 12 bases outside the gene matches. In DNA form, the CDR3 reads TGCAGCGCTGGGGGACTACCCGCAGGAGATACGCAGTATTTT. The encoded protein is CSAGGLPAGDTQYF.

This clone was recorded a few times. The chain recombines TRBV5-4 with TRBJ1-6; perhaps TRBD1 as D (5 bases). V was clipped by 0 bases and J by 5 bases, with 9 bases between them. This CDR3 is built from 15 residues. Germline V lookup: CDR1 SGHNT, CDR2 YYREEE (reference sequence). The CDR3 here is CASSLGTLNNSPLHF. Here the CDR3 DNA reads TGTGCCAGCAGCTTGGGGACACTGAATAATTCACCCCTCCACTTT.

CDR3 region: CASSELSDRGHGYTF. CDR3 bases: TGTGCCAGCAGTGAACTCTCGGACAGGGGGCATGGCTACACCTTC. The rearrangement uses TRBV25-1 and TRBJ1-2; TRBD1 agrees at 11 bases. Germline values: CDR1 MGHDK, CDR2 SYGVNS. This CDR3 contains 15 residues. With V trimmed by 2 bases and J by 6 bases, 5 bases remained unmatched.

The CDR3 bases are TGTGCCAGCTCCAATTCAGGAGTGGGTTCACCCCTCCACTTT. It yields the protein CASSNSGVGSPLHF. The rearrangement joins TRBV5-8 to TRBJ1-6; D ambiguous. This CDR3 has 14 residues. Trimming removed 7 bases from V and 9 bases from J, with 17 bases in between. CDR1 and CDR2 (germline): SGHTS, YDEGEE. Full variable domain (missing parts from reference TRBV5-8 and TRBJ1-6): EAGVTQSPTHLIKTRGQQATLRCSPISGHTSVYWYQQALGLGLQFLLWYDEGEERNRGNFPPRFSGRQFPNYSSELNVNALELEDSALYLCASSNSGVGSPLHFGNGTRLTVT.

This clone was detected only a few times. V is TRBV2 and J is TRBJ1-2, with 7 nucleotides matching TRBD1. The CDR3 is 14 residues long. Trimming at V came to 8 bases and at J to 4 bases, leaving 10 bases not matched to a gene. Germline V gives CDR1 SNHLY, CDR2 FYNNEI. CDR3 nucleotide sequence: TGTGCCAGCGGGACAGACGAGATATTCTATGGCTACACCTTC. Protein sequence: CASGTDEIFYGYTF.

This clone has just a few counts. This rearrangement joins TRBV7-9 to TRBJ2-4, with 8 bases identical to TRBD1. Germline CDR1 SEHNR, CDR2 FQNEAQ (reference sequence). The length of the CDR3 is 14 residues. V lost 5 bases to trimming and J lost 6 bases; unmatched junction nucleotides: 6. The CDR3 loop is CASSAGQGGNIQYF. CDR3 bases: TGTGCCAGCAGCGCCGGACAGGGTGGAAACATTCAGTACTTC.

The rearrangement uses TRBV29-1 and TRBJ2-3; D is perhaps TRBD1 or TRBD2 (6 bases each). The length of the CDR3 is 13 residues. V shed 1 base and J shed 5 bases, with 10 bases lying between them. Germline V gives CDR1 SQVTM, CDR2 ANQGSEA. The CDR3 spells CSVEGGARDTQYF. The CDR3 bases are TGCAGCGTTGAAGGGGGGGCTAGAGATACGCAGTATTTT.